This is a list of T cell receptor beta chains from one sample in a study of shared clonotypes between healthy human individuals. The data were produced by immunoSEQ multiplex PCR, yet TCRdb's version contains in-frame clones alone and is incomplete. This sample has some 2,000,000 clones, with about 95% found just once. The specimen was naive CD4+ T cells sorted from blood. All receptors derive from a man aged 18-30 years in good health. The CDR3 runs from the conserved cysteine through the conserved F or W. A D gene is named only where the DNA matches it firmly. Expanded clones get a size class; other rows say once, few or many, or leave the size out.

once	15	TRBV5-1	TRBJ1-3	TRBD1	CASSLDRGAGNTIYF	TGCGCCAGCAGCTTGGACAGGGGTGCCGGAAACACCATATATTTT
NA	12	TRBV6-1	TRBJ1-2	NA	CASSESGYGYTF	TGTGCCAGCAGTGAGTCTGGGTATGGCTACACCTTC
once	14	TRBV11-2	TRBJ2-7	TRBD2	CASSSTSAAYEQYF	TGTGCCAGCAGCTCTACTAGCGCAGCCTACGAGCAGTACTTC
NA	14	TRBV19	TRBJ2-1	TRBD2	CASRRGGPYNEQFF	TGTGCCAGCCGCCGGGGGGGGCCGTACAATGAGCAGTTCTTC
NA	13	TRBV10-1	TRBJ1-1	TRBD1	CASRETGGTEAFF	TGCGCCAGCAGGGAAACAGGGGGCACTGAAGCTTTCTTT
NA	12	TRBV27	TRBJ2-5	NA	CASSDPGETQYF	TGTGCCAGCAGTGATCCGGGAGAGACCCAGTACTTC
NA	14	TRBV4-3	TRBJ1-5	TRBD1	CASSRDREDQPQHF	TGCGCCAGCAGCCGTGACAGGGAGGATCAGCCCCAGCATTTT
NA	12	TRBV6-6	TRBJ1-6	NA	CASGTANSPLHF	TGTGCCAGCGGGACCGCGAATTCACCCCTCCACTTT
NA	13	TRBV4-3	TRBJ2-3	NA	CASSQGLTDTQYF	TGCGCCAGCAGCCAGGGTCTGACAGATACGCAGTATTTT
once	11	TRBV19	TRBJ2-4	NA	CASSGGGPQYF	TGTGCCAGTAGTGGAGGGGGGCCTCAGTACTTC
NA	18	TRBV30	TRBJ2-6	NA	CAWSGLRIQVSGANVLTF	TGTGCCTGGAGTGGGCTCCGTATCCAGGTCTCTGGGGCCAACGTCCTGACTTTC
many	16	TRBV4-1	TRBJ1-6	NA	CASSLGFFTGNSPLHF	TGCGCCAGCAGTCTCGGATTCTTTACTGGGAATTCACCCCTCCACTTT
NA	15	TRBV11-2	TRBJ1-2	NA	CASSHQPVTAYGYTF	TGTGCCAGCAGTCACCAACCGGTTACAGCCTATGGCTACACCTTC
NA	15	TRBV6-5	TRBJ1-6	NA	CASSYFGPGNSPLHF	TGTGCCAGCAGTTACTTTGGTCCTGGCAATTCACCCCTCCACTTT
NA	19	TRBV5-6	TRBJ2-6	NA	CASSFGQGKMSSGANVLTF	TGTGCCAGCAGCTTTGGGCAGGGGAAGATGAGCTCTGGGGCCAACGTCCTGACTTTC
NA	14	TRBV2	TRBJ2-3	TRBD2	CASRTSGSTDTQYF	TGTGCCAGCCGGACTAGCGGGAGCACAGATACGCAGTATTTT
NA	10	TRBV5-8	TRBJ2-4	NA	CAGSKNIQYF	TGTGCCGGCAGTAAAAACATTCAGTACTTC
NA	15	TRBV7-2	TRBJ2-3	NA	CASSLDGGPTDTQYF	TGTGCCAGCAGCTTAGATGGCGGGCCCACAGATACGCAGTATTTT
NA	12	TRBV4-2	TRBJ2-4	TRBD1	CASSQRTGSQYF	TGTGCCAGCAGCCAACGGACAGGGAGCCAGTACTTC
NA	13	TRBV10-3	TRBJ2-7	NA	CAISEYLGYEQYF	TGTGCCATCAGTGAGTATCTGGGGTACGAGCAGTACTTC
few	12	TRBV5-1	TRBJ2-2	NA	CASSLEGWRLFF	TGCGCCAGCAGCTTGGAGGGCTGGCGGCTGTTTTTT
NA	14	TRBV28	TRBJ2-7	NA	CASSLRGGTYEQYF	TGTGCCAGCAGTTTGAGGGGGGGAACCTACGAGCAGTACTTC
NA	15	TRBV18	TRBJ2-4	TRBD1	CASSPPGQGGGIQYF	TGTGCCAGCTCACCACCGGGACAGGGTGGGGGCATTCAGTACTTC
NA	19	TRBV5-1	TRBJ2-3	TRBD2	CASSPSSGTSGGARDTQYF	TGCGCCAGCAGCCCGTCGTCCGGGACTAGCGGGGGGGCCCGGGATACGCAGTATTTT
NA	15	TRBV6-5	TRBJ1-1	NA	CASSYSFSMNTEAFF	TGTGCCAGCAGTTACTCGTTCAGCATGAACACTGAAGCTTTCTTT
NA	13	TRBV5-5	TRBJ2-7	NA	CASSLIFSYEQYF	TGTGCCAGCAGCTTGATCTTCTCCTACGAGCAGTACTTC
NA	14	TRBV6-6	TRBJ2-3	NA	CASTLLELSDTQYF	TGTGCCAGCACCTTACTAGAGCTGAGTGATACGCAGTATTTT
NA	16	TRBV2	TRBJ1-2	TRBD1	CASSEGAGGRVYGYTF	TGTGCCAGCAGTGAAGGGGCAGGGGGCCGGGTCTATGGCTACACCTTC
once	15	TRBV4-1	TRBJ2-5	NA	CASSQDKAPQETQYF	TGCGCCAGCAGCCAAGATAAGGCACCACAAGAGACCCAGTACTTC
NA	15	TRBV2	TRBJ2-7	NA	CASSSDLGRAYEQYF	TGTGCCAGCAGTTCGGACTTGGGACGGGCCTACGAGCAGTACTTC
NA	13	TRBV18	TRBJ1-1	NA	CASSPPASPEAFF	TGTGCCAGCTCACCACCGGCCAGCCCTGAAGCTTTCTTT
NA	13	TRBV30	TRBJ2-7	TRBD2	CAWSLGLAYEQYF	TGTGCCTGGAGTTTGGGACTAGCTTACGAGCAGTACTTC
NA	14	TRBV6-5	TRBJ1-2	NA	CASSYSRRNYGYTF	TGTGCCAGCAGTTACTCTAGGAGAAACTATGGCTACACCTTC
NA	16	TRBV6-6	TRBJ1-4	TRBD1	CASSYTRQGANEKLFF	TGTGCCAGCAGTTACACCCGACAGGGTGCTAATGAAAAACTGTTTTTT
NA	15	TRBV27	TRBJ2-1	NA	CASSLDPGPYNEQFF	TGTGCCAGCAGTCTAGACCCCGGTCCCTACAATGAGCAGTTCTTC
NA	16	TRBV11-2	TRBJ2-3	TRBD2	CASQLGLAGGEDTQYF	TGTGCCAGCCAATTGGGACTAGCGGGGGGTGAGGATACGCAGTATTTT
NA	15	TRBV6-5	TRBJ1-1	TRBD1	CASSYTPGGFTEAFF	TGTGCCAGCAGTTACACCCCAGGGGGGTTCACTGAAGCTTTCTTT
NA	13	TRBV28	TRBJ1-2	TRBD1	CASTLGTAYGYTF	TGTGCCAGCACCCTAGGGACAGCATATGGCTACACCTTC
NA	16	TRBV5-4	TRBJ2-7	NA	CASSLEAGQTSYEQYF	TGTGCCAGCAGCTTGGAGGCCGGGCAAACTAGCTACGAGCAGTACTTC
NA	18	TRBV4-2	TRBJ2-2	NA	CASSQVETEATNTGELFF	TGTGCCAGCAGCCAAGTGGAGACAGAGGCTACGAACACCGGGGAGCTGTTTTTT
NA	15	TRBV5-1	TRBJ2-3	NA	CASSLGGAPTDTQYF	TGCGCCAGCAGCTTGGGAGGGGCTCCCACAGATACGCAGTATTTT
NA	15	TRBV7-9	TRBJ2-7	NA	CASSLDSSIAYEQYF	TGTGCCAGCAGCCTAGACAGTTCGATTGCCTACGAGCAGTACTTC
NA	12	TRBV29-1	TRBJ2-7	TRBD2	CSVERGRSEQYF	TGCAGCGTTGAGCGCGGGAGAAGCGAGCAGTACTTC
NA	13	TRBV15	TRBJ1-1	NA	CATSVLGVTEAFF	TGTGCCACCAGTGTGTTAGGGGTCACTGAAGCTTTCTTT
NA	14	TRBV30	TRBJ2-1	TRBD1	CAGVWGQGLNEQFF	TGTGCCGGGGTCTGGGGACAGGGACTGAATGAGCAGTTCTTC
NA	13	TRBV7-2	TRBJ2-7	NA	CASRLLRGNEQYF	TGTGCCAGCAGGCTCCTTCGGGGCAACGAGCAGTACTTC
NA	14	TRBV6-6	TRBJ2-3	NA	CASSYQGGTDTQYF	TGTGCCAGCAGTTATCAGGGAGGCACAGATACGCAGTATTTT
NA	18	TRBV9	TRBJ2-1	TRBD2	CASSVALAGGDPYNEQFF	TGTGCCAGCAGCGTAGCACTAGCGGGAGGGGACCCCTACAATGAGCAGTTCTTC
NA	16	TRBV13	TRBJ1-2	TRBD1	CASSSEQGVYNYGYTF	TGTGCCAGCAGCTCCGAACAGGGGGTATATAACTATGGCTACACCTTC
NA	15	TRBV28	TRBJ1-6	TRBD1	CASSSLQGAVSPLHF	TGTGCCAGCAGTTCCTTACAGGGGGCGGTTTCACCCCTCCACTTT
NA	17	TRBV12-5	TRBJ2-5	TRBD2	CASGSPTSGGFQETQYF	TGTGCTAGTGGTTCACCCACTAGCGGGGGTTTCCAAGAGACCCAGTACTTC
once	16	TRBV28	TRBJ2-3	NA	CASSLQTALSTDTQYF	TGTGCCAGCAGTTTACAAACGGCCTTATCCACAGATACGCAGTATTTT
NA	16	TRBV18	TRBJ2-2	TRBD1	CASSLTRGLSTGELFF	TGTGCCAGCTCACTCACCAGGGGGCTCAGCACCGGGGAGCTGTTTTTT